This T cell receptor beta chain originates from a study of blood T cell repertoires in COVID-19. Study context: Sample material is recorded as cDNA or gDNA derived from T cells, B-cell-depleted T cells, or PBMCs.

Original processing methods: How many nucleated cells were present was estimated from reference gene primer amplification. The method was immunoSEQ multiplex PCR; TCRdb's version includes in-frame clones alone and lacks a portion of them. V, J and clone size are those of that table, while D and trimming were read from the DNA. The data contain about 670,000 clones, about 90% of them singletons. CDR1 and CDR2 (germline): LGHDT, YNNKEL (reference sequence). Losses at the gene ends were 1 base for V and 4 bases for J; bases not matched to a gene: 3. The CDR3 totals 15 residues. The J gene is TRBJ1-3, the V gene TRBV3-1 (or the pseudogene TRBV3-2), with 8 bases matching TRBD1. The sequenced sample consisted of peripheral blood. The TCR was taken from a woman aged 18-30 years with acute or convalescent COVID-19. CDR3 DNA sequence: TGTGCCAGCAGCCAAGGGACAGGGATCGGAAACACCATATATTTT. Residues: CASSQGTGIGNTIYF.